This TCR beta chain was captured in a study of T cell responses to AZD1222 COVID-19 vaccine. General study findings and limits: There were vaccine-associated CD4 TCRs across spike, dominant at 160-218 and 743-854. Clonal diversity was possibly underestimated; the donors were predominantly white British and more often female. The study sampled repertoires only after the peak T cell response. Vaccination with two AZD1222 doses was followed by a rise in Spike-specific TCR breadth and depth.

Produced via immunoSEQ multiplex PCR; TCRdb's table is partial and in-frame only. Here the sample spans approximately 180,000 clones, 85% to 90% being singletons. About this clone: Its antigen is unknown.

The source is an adult who received the MenACWY meningococcal vaccine as a control. Sequencing was performed on peripheral blood, taken 28 days after the second dose of the MenACWY control vaccine.

This CDR3 is CASSNKGIGNQPQHF. CDR3 bases: TGTGCCAGTAGTAATAAAGGGATAGGCAATCAGCCCCAGCATTTT. The chain combines TRBV19 with TRBJ1-5; D not certain. V dropped 4 bases and J dropped 2 bases, with 12 bases sitting between them. Germline CDR1 reads LNHDA; CDR2 reads SQIVND (reference sequence). The CDR3 runs to 15 residues.